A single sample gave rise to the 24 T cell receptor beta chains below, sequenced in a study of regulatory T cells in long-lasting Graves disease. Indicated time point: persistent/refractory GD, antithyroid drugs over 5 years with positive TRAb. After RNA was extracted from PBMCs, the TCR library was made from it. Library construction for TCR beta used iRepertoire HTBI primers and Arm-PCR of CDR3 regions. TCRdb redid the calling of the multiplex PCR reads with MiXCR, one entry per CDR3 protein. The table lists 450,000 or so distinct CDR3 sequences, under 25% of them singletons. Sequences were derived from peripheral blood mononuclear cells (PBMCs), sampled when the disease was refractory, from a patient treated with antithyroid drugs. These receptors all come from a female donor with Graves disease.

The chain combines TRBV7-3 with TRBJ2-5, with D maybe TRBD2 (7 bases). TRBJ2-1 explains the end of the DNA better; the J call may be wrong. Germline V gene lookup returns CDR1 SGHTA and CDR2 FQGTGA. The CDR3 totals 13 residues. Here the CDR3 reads CASSLTPGGEQFF. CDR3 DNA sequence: TGTGCCAGCAGCTTAACGCCGGGGGGCGAGCAGTTCTTC.

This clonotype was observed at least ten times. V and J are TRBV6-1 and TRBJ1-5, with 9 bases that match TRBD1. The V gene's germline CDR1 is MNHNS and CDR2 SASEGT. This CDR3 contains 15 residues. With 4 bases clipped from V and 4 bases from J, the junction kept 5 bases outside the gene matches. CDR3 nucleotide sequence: TGTGCCAGCAGTGCGGACAGGGGTCGAAATCAGCCCCAGCATTTT. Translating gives CASSADRGRNQPQHF.

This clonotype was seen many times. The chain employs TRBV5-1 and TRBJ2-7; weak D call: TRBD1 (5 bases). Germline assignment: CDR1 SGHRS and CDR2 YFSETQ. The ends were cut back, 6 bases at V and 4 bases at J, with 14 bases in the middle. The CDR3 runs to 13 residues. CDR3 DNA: TGCGCCAGCATCTTAGGGGCCGGATACGAGCAGTACTTC. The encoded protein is CASILGAGYEQYF.

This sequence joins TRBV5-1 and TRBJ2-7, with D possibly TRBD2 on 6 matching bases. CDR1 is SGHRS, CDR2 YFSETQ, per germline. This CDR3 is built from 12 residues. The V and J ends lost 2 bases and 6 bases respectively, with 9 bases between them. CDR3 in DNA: TGCGCCAGCAGCTTTACTAGCAGCGAGCAGTACTTC. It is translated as CASSFTSSEQYF.

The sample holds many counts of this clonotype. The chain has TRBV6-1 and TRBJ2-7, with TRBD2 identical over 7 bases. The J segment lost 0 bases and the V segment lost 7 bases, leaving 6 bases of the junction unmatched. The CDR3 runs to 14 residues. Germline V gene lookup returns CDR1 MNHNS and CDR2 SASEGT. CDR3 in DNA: TGTGCCAGCACTAGCGGATACCCCTCCTACGAGCAGTACTTC. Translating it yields CASTSGYPSYEQYF.

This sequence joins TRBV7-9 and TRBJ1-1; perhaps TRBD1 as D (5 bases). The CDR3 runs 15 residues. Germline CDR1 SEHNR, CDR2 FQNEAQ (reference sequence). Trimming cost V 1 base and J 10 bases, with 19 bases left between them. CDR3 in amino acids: CASSLGGVGGERAFF. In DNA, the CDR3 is TGTGCCAGCAGCTTAGGGGGGGTGGGTGGAGAGCGAGCTTTCTTT.

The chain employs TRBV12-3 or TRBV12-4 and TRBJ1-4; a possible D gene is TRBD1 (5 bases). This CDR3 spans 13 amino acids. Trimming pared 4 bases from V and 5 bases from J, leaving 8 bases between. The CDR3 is CASSWDGNEKLFF. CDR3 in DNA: TGTGCCAGCAGTTGGGACGGGAATGAAAAACTGTTTTTT.

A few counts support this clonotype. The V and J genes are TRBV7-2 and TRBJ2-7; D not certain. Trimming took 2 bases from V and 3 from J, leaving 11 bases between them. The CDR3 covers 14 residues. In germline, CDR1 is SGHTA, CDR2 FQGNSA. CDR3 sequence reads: CASSLKPPYYEQYF. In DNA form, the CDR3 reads TGTGCCAGCAGCTTAAAACCACCTTACTACGAGCAGTACTTC.

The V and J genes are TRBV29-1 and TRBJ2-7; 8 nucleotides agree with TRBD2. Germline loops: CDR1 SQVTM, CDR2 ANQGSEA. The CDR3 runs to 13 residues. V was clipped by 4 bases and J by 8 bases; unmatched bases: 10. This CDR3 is CSVVYGRARKQYF. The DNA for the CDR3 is TGCAGCGTTGTGTACGGGAGGGCCCGGAAGCAGTACTTC.

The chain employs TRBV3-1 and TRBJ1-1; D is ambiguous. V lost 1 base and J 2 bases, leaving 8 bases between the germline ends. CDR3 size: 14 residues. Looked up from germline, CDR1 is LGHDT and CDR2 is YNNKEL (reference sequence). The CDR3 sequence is CASSQVPDNTEAFF. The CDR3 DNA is TGTGCCAGCAGCCAAGTTCCGGATAACACTGAAGCTTTCTTT.

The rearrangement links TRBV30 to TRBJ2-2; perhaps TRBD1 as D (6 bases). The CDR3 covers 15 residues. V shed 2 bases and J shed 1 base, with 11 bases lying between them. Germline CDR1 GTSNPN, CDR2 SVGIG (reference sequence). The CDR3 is CAWSLGTLNTGELFF. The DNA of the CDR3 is TGTGCCTGGAGTCTCGGGACACTGAACACCGGGGAGCTGTTTTTT.

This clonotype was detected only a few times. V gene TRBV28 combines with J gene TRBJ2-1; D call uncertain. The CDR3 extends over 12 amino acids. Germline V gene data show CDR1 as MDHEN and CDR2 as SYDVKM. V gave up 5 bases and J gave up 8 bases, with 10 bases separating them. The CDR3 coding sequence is TGTGCCAGCAGTCAAATTGGAGATGAGCAGTTCTTC. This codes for CASSQIGDEQFF. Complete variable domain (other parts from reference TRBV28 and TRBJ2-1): DVKVTQSSRYLVKRTGEKVFLECVQDMDHENMFWYRQDPGLGLRLIYFSYDVKMKEKGDIPEGYSVSREKKERFSLILESASTNQTSMYLCASSQIGDEQFFGPGTRLTVL.

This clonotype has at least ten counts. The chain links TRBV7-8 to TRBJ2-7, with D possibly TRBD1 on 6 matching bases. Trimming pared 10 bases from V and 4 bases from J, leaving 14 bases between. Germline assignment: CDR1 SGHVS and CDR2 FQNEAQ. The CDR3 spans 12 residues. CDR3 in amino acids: CATGTQDYEQYF. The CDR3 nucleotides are TGTGCCACCGGGACACAAGATTACGAGCAGTACTTC.

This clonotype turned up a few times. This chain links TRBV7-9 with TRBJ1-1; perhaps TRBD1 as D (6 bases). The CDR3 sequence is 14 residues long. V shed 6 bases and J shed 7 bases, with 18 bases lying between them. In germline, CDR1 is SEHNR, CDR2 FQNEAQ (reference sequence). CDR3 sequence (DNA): TGTGCCAGCAGGAGGCCCGGGACAATCGGTGAAGCTTTCTTT. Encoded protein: CASRRPGTIGEAFF. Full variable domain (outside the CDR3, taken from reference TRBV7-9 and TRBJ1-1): DTGVSQNPRHKITKRGQNVTFRCDPISEHNRLYWYRQTLGQGPEFLTYFQNEAQLEKSRLLSDRFSAERPKGSFSTLEIQRTEQGDSAMYLCASRRPGTIGEAFFGQGTRLTVV.

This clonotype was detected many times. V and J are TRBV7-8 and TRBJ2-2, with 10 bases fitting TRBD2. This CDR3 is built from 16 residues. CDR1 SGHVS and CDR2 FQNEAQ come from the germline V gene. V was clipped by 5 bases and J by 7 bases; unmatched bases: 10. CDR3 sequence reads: CASSINSGRFIGELFF. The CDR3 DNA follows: TGTGCCAGCAGCATCAATAGCGGGAGGTTCATCGGGGAGCTGTTTTTT.

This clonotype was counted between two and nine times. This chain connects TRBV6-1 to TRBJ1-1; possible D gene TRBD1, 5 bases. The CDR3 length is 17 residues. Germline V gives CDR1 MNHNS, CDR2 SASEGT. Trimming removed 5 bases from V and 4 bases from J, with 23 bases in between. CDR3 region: CASSPLTWTNKGTEAFF. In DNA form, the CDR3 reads TGTGCCAGCAGTCCCCTTACTTGGACAAACAAGGGCACTGAAGCTTTCTTT.

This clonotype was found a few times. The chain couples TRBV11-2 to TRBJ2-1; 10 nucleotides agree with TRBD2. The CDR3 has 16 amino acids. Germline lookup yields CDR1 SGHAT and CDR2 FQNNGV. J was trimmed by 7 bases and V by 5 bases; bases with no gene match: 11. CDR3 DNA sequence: TGTGCCAGCAGCGGATTAGCGGGAGGTTTTCGGAATGAGCAGTTCTTC. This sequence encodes CASSGLAGGFRNEQFF.

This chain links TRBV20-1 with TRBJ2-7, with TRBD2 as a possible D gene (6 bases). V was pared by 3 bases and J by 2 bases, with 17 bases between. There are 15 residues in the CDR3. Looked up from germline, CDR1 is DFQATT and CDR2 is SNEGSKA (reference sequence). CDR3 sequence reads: CSASLGGMGPYEQYF. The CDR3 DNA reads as TGCAGTGCTAGTCTTGGCGGGATGGGGCCCTACGAGCAGTACTTC.

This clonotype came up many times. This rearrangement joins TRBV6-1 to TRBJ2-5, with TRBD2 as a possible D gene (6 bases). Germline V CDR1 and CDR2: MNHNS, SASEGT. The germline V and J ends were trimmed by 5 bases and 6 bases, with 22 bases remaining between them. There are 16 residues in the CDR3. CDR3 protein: CASSTTGAGFRKTQYF. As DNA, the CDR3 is TGTGCCAGCAGTACCACCGGGGCGGGGTTTAGGAAGACCCAGTACTTC.

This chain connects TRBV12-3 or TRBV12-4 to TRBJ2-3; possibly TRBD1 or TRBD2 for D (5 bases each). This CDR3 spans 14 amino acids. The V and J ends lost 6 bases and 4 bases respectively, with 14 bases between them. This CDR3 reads CASRQTWGSDTQYF. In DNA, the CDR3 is TGTGCCAGCAGGCAGACTTGGGGGTCAGATACGCAGTATTTT.

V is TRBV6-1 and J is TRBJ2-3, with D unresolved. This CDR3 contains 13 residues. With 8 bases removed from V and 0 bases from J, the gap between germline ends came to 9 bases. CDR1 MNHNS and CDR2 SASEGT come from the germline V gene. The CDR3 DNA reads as TGTGCCAGCTTTAGGGATAGCACAGATACGCAGTATTTT. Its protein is CASFRDSTDTQYF.

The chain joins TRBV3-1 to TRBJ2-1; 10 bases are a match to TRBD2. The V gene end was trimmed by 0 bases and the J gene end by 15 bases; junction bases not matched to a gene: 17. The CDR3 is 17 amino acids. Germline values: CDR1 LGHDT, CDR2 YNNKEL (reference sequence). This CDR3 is CASSQERSLGTSVSPFF. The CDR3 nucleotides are TGTGCCAGCAGCCAAGAAAGGAGCTTAGGGACTAGCGTTTCCCCGTTCTTC.

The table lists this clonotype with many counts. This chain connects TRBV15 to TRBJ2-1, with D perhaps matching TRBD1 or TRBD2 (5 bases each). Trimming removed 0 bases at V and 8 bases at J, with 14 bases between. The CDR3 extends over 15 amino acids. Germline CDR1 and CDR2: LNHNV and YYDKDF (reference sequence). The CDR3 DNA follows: TGTGCCACCAGCAGAGATCGGGGTCTAGGGGATGAGCAGTTCTTC. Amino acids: CATSRDRGLGDEQFF.

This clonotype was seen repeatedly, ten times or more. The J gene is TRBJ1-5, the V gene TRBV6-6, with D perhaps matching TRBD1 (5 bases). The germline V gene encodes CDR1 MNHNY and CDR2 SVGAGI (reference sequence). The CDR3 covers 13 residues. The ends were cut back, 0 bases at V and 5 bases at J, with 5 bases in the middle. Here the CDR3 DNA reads TGTGCCAGCAGTTACTCGACAGATCAGCCCCAGCATTTT. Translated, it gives CASSYSTDQPQHF.